The 8 T cell receptor beta chains presented below share a single source sample, sequenced in a study of control samples from healthy donors and cancer patients. The table came from immunoSEQ multiplex PCR; TCRdb's copy has only in-frame clones and leaves some out. Among roughly 120,000 clones, roughly 91% were seen once, and the ten largest hold around 1.8%. Sequencing was done on a sample of PBMCs. Receptor source: a man over 45 with head and neck cancer.

This chain joins TRBV6-1 and TRBJ2-7; D possibly uses TRBD1 or TRBD2 (6 bases each). Trimming took off 2 bases at V and 3 bases at J, with 17 bases between the two ends. Germline V gives CDR1 MNHNS, CDR2 SASEGT. The length of the CDR3 is 16 residues. This CDR3 reads CASSEYFGGVNYEQYF. The CDR3, as DNA: TGTGCCAGCAGTGAATATTTCGGGGGCGTTAACTACGAGCAGTACTTC.

This chain joins TRBV6-2 or TRBV6-3 and TRBJ2-1; 12 bases map to TRBD2. Germline V CDR1 and CDR2: MNHEY, SVGEGT. CDR3 size: 19 residues. The junction had 7 bases not matched to a gene; V was cut back by 0 bases and J by 1 base. In DNA, the CDR3 is TGTGCCAGCAGTTACTCGAGAGGACTAGCGGGGCGGTCCTACAATGAGCAGTTCTTC. Translated, it gives CASSYSRGLAGRSYNEQFF.

V usage is TRBV6-5 and J usage is TRBJ2-7; 8 bases fit TRBD2. J was trimmed by 2 bases and V by 5 bases; bases with no gene match: 5. This CDR3 spans 14 amino acids. Germline CDR1 MNHEY, CDR2 SVGAGI. The CDR3 DNA is TGTGCCAGCAGTCGGGGGGGCCCCGCCTACGAGCAGTACTTC. Translation: CASSRGGPAYEQYF.

The rearrangement joins TRBV7-8 to TRBJ1-2; unclear D gene. This CDR3 contains 14 residues. Germline lookup yields CDR1 SGHVS and CDR2 FQNEAQ. Trimming shortened V by 3 bases and J by 3 bases, and 11 bases separated the two germline ends. Here the CDR3 DNA reads TGTGCCAGCAGCTTGAGTGGGAGATACTATGGCTACACCTTC. It encodes CASSLSGRYYGYTF.

This chain uses TRBV11-2 with TRBJ2-3; D gene ambiguous. Trimming removed 5 bases at V and 5 bases at J, with 8 bases between. Per the germline V gene, CDR1 is SGHAT and CDR2 is FQNNGV. The CDR3 consists of 12 residues. The CDR3 reads CASSPRGDTQYF. The CDR3 coding sequence is TGTGCCAGCAGCCCGCGCGGAGATACGCAGTATTTT.

The gene calls are TRBV6-4 and TRBJ2-3, with no clear D. Germline values: CDR1 MRHNA, CDR2 SNTAGT. This CDR3 is built from 14 residues. Trimming took 2 bases from V and 1 from J, leaving 7 bases between them. The CDR3 DNA follows: TGTGCCAGCAGTGACGGGTGGGGCACAGATACGCAGTATTTT. The encoded protein is CASSDGWGTDTQYF.

The chain combines TRBV19 with TRBJ1-1; 10 bases are a match to TRBD1. CDR1 is LNHDA and CDR2 is SQIVND in the germline V gene (reference sequence). V shed 6 bases and J 4 bases; nucleotides not matched to a gene: 5. The CDR3 is 14 residues long. CDR3 nucleotide sequence: TGTGCCAGTAGCGACAGGACAGGGGGCACTGAAGCTTTCTTT. Translated: CASSDRTGGTEAFF.

The chain employs TRBV5-1 and TRBJ2-7, with D perhaps TRBD2 (7 bases). V lost 5 bases, J lost 1 base, and 16 bases lay in between. CDR3 length: 15 amino acids. Germline V gives CDR1 SGHRS, CDR2 YFSETQ. CDR3 region: CASRRSGGSSYEQYF. In DNA form, the CDR3 reads TGCGCCAGCAGACGGTCGGGGGGCAGTTCCTACGAGCAGTACTTC.